The 6 T cell receptor beta chains given below trace back to one sample, sequenced in a study of blood T cell repertoires in COVID-19. The protocol was immunoSEQ multiplex PCR, while the TCRdb copy is restricted to in-frame clones and leaves out a portion. Of about 310,000 clones detected, 70% to 90% appear once; the ten largest clones hold around 1.2%. Specimen: peripheral blood. The origin of the receptors is a man aged 65 to 79 with acute or convalescent COVID-19.

The rearrangement uses TRBV6-1 and TRBJ1-1; the match to TRBD1 covers 7 bases. The CDR3 sequence is 14 residues long. V was pared by 3 bases and J by 4 bases, with 5 bases of the junction left unmatched. Germline loops: CDR1 MNHNS, CDR2 SASEGT. Here the CDR3 DNA reads TGTGCCAGCAGTGACCCGGGGGACAGCACTGAAGCTTTCTTT. Translating gives CASSDPGDSTEAFF.

This sequence joins TRBV28 and TRBJ1-2; D ambiguous. Trimming stripped 6 bases from V and 2 bases from J, with 13 bases between. The length of the CDR3 is 14 residues. Germline loops: CDR1 MDHEN, CDR2 SYDVKM. DNA of the CDR3: TGTGCCAGCAGCTATCCGACGGGGAACTATGGCTACACCTTC. Its translation is CASSYPTGNYGYTF.

This chain's CDR3 is CASSGGTGHINEQFF. CDR3 in DNA: TGTGCCAGCAGCGGGGGGACAGGTCACATCAATGAGCAGTTCTTC. V gene TRBV3-1 (or the pseudogene TRBV3-2) combines with J gene TRBJ2-1; 8 bases map to TRBD1. CDR3 length: 15 amino acids. V lost 5 bases and J lost 6; bases outside the gene matches: 9. Germline CDR1 and CDR2: LGHDT and YNNKEL (reference sequence).

Written as DNA, the CDR3 is TGTGCCAGCAGTTTGGGTTTTCGAGGGGGCGCTTCCGGGGCCAACGTCCTGACTTTC. This gives the protein CASSLGFRGGASGANVLTF. J is TRBJ2-6 and V is TRBV28; TRBD1 aligns across 7 bases. The CDR3 length is 19 residues. The V and J ends lost 3 bases and 4 bases, in that order; junction bases with no gene match: 15. Germline V lookup: CDR1 MDHEN, CDR2 SYDVKM.

The CDR3 nucleotides are TGTGCCAGCAGCTTAGGGTCCCAGGAGGGTAATCAGCCCCAGCATTTT. The encoded protein is CASSLGSQEGNQPQHF. The chain is built from TRBV7-9 and TRBJ1-5; the D is unclear. The V gene's germline CDR1 is SEHNR and CDR2 FQNEAQ (reference sequence). The CDR3 sequence is 16 residues long. Trimming shortened V by 1 base and J by 4 bases, and 14 bases separated the two germline ends.

The gene calls are TRBV5-6 and TRBJ1-6; TRBD1 matches at 9 bases. The CDR3 consists of 14 residues. The germline V gene has CDR1 SGHDT and CDR2 YYEEEE. The J segment lost 10 bases and the V segment lost 1 base, leaving 3 bases of the junction unmatched. CDR3 loop: CASSLWTGESPLHF. In nucleotides, the CDR3 is TGTGCCAGCAGCTTGTGGACAGGGGAATCACCCCTCCACTTT.